This entry concerns a single TCR beta chain. These data originate in a study of blood T cell repertoires in COVID-19. The V end lost 1 base, the J end lost 0 bases, and 7 bases lay between the germline ends. The germline V gene has CDR1 SGHKS and CDR2 YYEKEE (reference sequence). There are 14 residues in the CDR3. In the study's own analysis: Reference gene primer amplification gave estimated nucleated cell counts. Here immunoSEQ multiplex PCR was the method, and the copy in TCRdb shows in-frame clones only, minus some. The V and J calls and clone size were taken over from that table, and D and trimming were inferred from the DNA. This sample has about 210,000 clones, with 86% found just once.

The chain employs TRBV5-5 and TRBJ1-1; D gene ambiguous. The sample consisted of peripheral blood. The clonotype originates from a woman aged 70-85 years with acute or convalescent COVID-19. The CDR3 sequence: CASSLNTLNTEAFF. The CDR3 DNA sequence: TGTGCCAGCAGCTTGAATACATTGAACACTGAAGCTTTCTTT.